This entry features one TCR beta chain sequence. In its sample, this clone was seen a few times. Its antigen has not been determined. Base quality data are lacking; no much larger clone is found one base away. The same CDR3 can be traced to other DNA sequences in this sample. Each donor gave one peripheral blood draw, averaging approximately 0.12 L, which was collected into heparinised tubes. A BD FACSAria II and a panel including CD45RO, CCR7, CD25, CD127, CD95 and CD27 were used to sort naive, central memory, regulatory and stem cell-like memory CD4+ T cells. Purity was above 98% for every sorted population. PBMCs were isolated right away by Lymphoprep density gradient centrifugation and were stained directly, without culture. So that batch effects would be minimized, each experiment stained and sorted samples in pairs, pairing one healthy donor with one patient. All of the isolated RNA was reverse transcribed with the High Capacity cDNA Reverse Transcription Kit, so expressed TCRB transcripts were sequenced. Deep immunoSEQ sequencing was performed on naive, central memory and regulatory T cell samples, with an average of roughly 3.6 million total reads per sample. After sorted cells were lysed in RLT buffer, RNA was extracted with DNase-treated RNeasy Micro or Mini kits, with the choice depending on cell number. To prevent cross-contamination, every cell subset was processed on its own, while patient and healthy donor samples were processed together. Using the immunoSEQ multiplex PCR, TCRB sequences were amplified from cDNA into 87-bp fragments spanning the CDR3 region. Amplicons were sequenced on the Illumina HiSeq platform. The source study handled its data this way. Synthetic template baselines were used to correct PCR bias computationally, reads within Hamming distance 2 were collapsed together, and singletons that could not be merged were discarded. Reads were aligned to IMGT to assign V, D and J genes, CDR3 length, and insertions or deletions at six rearrangement sites. Within each subset, clonotype counts were normalized to the number of sorted cells before true diversity and Gini coefficients were calculated with the tcR R package. Repertoire sharing was quantified using the overlap coefficient calculated on TCRB nucleotide sequences. As a proxy for the pre-selection repertoire, out-of-frame TCRB sequences from naive cells were analyzed. This immuneACCESS table, as held by TCRdb, lists in-frame sequences with V and J called but not all clones. Of the missing ones, under half trace to an unresolved V gene in checked studies; the others have no known cause. That table is the source of V, J and clone size, and D and trimming were worked out from the DNA. Across this sample there are a few hundred thousand clones, with 15% seen only once. The ten largest clonotypes hold about 0.014% of the sample.

These data originate in a study of beta chain features in type 1 diabetes (dated by TCRdb to 2017 to 2018). For the wider study: Mean age, gender distribution, total cell number and subset yield did not differ between patients and healthy donors. Across all samples, some 110,000,000 sorted cells were examined, and cell number per subset correlated strongly with RNA yield. The study compared the TCRB repertoires of sorted circulating CD4+ T cell subsets in recently diagnosed type 1 diabetes patients with those in matched healthy donors. Naive and central memory subsets were obtained from all 28 donors, but regulatory and stem cell-like memory subsets were isolated from only 8 patients and about 8 healthy donors. Beyond this particular receptor, the publication reports: A moderate but significant shortening of TCRB CDR3 length was observed in type 1 diabetes patients in all four CD4+ subsets. Naive, central memory and regulatory TCRB repertoires appeared to be more alike among patients than among healthy donors. Because cDNA rather than genomic DNA was sequenced, highly expressing activated cells could have been over-represented, although no difference in activation and CD3 levels was found between groups. PCR might favor shorter templates, but patient and control samples were amplified and corrected together, so any skew would affect both groups equally. At VDJ recombination sites, type 1 diabetes patients had fewer insertions and more deleted nucleotides, which implies abnormalities in thymic rearrangement. HLA sub-analyses involved small numbers of individuals, so any influence of HLA type on TCRB rearrangement remained unresolved.

This sequence was found in a man younger than 30 with type 1 diabetes. The sequenced material came from naive CD4+ T cells from blood. The sample's cell subset or site label is to be understood as: true naive CD4+ T cells.

Here the CDR3 is given as CAWSVRGGTGELFF. The bases read TGTGCCTGGAGTGTACGAGGAGGGACCGGGGAGCTGTTTTTT. Recombination connected TRBV30 to TRBJ2-2; TRBD2 could be the D gene, as 6 bases match. V is cut by 0 bases and J by 5 bases, and the space between the germline ends is 10 bases. The CDR3 runs 14 residues from the cysteine to the phenylalanine. Only the CDR3 part of the read is kept: 42 bases, read in frame from the first base. CDR1 and CDR2, per the germline V gene (reference sequence), are GTSNPN and SVGIG.